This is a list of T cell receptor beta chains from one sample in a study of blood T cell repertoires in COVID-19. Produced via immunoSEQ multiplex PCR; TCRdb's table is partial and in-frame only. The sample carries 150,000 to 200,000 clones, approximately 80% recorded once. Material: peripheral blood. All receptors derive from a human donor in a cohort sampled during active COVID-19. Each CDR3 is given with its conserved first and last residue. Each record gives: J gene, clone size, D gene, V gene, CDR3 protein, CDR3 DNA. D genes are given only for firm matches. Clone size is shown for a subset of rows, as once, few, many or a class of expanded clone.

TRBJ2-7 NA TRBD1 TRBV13 CASSTPGQGSAEQYF TGTGCCAGCAGCACCCCGGGACAGGGATCAGCGGAGCAGTACTTC
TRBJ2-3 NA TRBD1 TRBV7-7 CASSPTGGTDTQYF TGTGCCAGCAGCCCAACAGGGGGCACAGATACGCAGTATTTT
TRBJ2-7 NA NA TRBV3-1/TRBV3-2 CASSQDGKGYEQYF TGTGCCAGCAGCCAAGACGGGAAGGGATACGAGCAGTACTTC
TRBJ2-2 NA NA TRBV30 CAWNYVVYGGRPGLFF TGTGCCTGGAATTATGTAGTATACGGGGGGCGCCCAGGGCTGTTTTTT
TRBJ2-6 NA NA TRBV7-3 CASSSKDQVWANVLTF TGTGCCAGCAGCTCCAAGGATCAGGTCTGGGCCAACGTCCTGACTTTC
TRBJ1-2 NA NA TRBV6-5 CASSYALGTLSYGYTF TGTGCCAGCAGTTACGCACTCGGGACACTCTCTTATGGCTACACCTTC
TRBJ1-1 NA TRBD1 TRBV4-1 CASSPGQEKAFF TGCGCCAGCAGCCCTGGACAGGAGAAAGCTTTCTTT
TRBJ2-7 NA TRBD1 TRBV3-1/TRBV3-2 CASSQAPSTGYEQYF TGTGCCAGCAGCCAAGCTCCCTCGACAGGGTACGAGCAGTACTTC
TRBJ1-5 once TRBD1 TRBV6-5 CASKYTGDSNQPQHF TGTGCCAGCAAGTACACAGGGGATAGCAATCAGCCCCAGCATTTT
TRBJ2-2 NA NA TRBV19 CASSIAWRGPAGELFF TGTGCCAGTAGTATAGCTTGGCGGGGGCCCGCCGGGGAGCTGTTTTTT